The 15 T cell receptor beta chains listed next were all sequenced from one sample in a study of T cell responses to AZD1222 COVID-19 vaccine. Assay: immunoSEQ multiplex PCR; the TCRdb copy retains only in-frame clones and omits some. This sample has 80,000 or so clones, with roughly 85% found just once. The starting material was peripheral blood, obtained on day 0 of AZD1222 vaccination. The receptor source for this set is an adult in good health.

The chain carries TRBV10-1 and TRBJ1-2; 8 bases are a match to TRBD1. The CDR3 runs 16 residues. CDR1 WNHNN and CDR2 SYGVQD come from the germline V gene (reference sequence). The ends lost 6 bases at V and 3 bases at J; junction bases unmatched: 12. CDR3: CASRDSGTGDDYGYTF. CDR3 in DNA: TGCGCCAGCAGGGACTCAGGGACAGGAGACGACTATGGCTACACCTTC.

The chain joins TRBV19 to TRBJ2-1, with 8 bases that match TRBD2. V was pared by 6 bases and J by 10 bases, with 11 bases of the junction left unmatched. This CDR3 has 14 residues. From germline, CDR1 is LNHDA and CDR2 SQIVND (reference sequence). In DNA form, the CDR3 reads TGTGCCAGTAGGGACCATACTAGCGGCCAGGAGCAGTTCTTC. Its protein product is CASRDHTSGQEQFF.

V and J are TRBV3-1 (or the pseudogene TRBV3-2) and TRBJ2-1; 9 bases align to TRBD2. The CDR3 runs to 14 residues. Germline trimming cut 3 bases from V and 10 bases from J; bases unmatched to any gene: 7. Germline V gene lookup returns CDR1 LGHDT and CDR2 YNNKEL (reference sequence). The CDR3 loop is CASSHRGRAWEQFF. The CDR3 region has the DNA TGTGCCAGCAGCCATCGCGGGAGGGCCTGGGAGCAGTTCTTC.

The chain couples TRBV5-1 to TRBJ2-3; 7 nucleotides line up with TRBD1. This CDR3 contains 13 residues. V lost 2 bases to trimming and J lost 4 bases; unmatched junction nucleotides: 1. Germline V gene lookup returns CDR1 SGHRS and CDR2 YFSETQ. CDR3 region: CASSLQGSDTQYF. The CDR3 region has the DNA TGCGCCAGCAGCTTACAGGGGTCAGATACGCAGTATTTT.

The chain uses TRBV4-1 and TRBJ2-7; 8 bases match TRBD1. The CDR3 totals 15 residues. Germline CDR1 is MGHRA and CDR2 is YSYEKL. Trimming took 1 base from V and 7 from J; bases not matched to a gene: 9. CDR3 region: CASSQGTGPAGEQYF. The CDR3 coding sequence is TGCGCCAGCAGCCAAGGGACAGGGCCGGCAGGGGAGCAGTACTTC.

V gene TRBV7-9 combines with J gene TRBJ1-2, with a tentative D call TRBD1 (5 bases). V was clipped by 2 bases and J by 7 bases, with 23 bases between them. Per the germline V gene, CDR1 is SEHNR and CDR2 is FQNEAQ (reference sequence). The CDR3 has 17 amino acids. Here the CDR3 DNA reads TGTGCCAGCAGCTTATCCATCTTTGGCCCCCAGGGTATTGGCTACACCTTC. Protein: CASSLSIFGPQGIGYTF.

J is TRBJ1-3 and V is TRBV9; D not resolved. The length of the CDR3 is 15 residues. CDR1 is SGDLS and CDR2 is YYNGEE in the germline V gene. V was shortened by 1 base and J by 2 bases, with 10 bases between the two germline ends. The CDR3, as DNA: TGTGCCAGCAGCGTACAGAGGGAGGCTGGAAACACCATATATTTT. This translates into CASSVQREAGNTIYF.

This clone was seen once. The V call is TRBV12-5, the J call TRBJ2-5, with D perhaps matching TRBD1 (5 bases). The CDR3 runs 14 residues. Trimming cost V 2 bases and J 5 bases, with 12 bases left between them. Germline CDR1 and CDR2: LGHNT and FRNRAP. DNA of the CDR3: TGTGCTAGTGGTTTGTCGTCTAGACAGGAGACCCAGTACTTC. This encodes CASGLSSRQETQYF.

The chain recombines TRBV7-9 with TRBJ2-5; TRBD2 agrees at 10 bases. Trimming cost V 5 bases and J 2 bases; bases outside gene matches: 2. This CDR3 contains 14 residues. CDR1 is SEHNR and CDR2 is FQNEAQ in the germline V gene (reference sequence). CDR3 in amino acids: CASSQTSGQETQYF. CDR3 nucleotides: TGTGCCAGCAGCCAGACTAGCGGGCAAGAGACCCAGTACTTC. Filled out from reference TRBV7-9 and TRBJ2-5, the complete variable domain reads DTGVSQNPRHKITKRGQNVTFRCDPISEHNRLYWYRQTLGQGPEFLTYFQNEAQLEKSRLLSDRFSAERPKGSFSTLEIQRTEQGDSAMYLCASSQTSGQETQYFGPGTRLLVL.

The chain employs TRBV19 and TRBJ1-1; D possibly corresponds to TRBD1 (5 bases). Trimming pared 6 bases from V and 3 bases from J, leaving 20 bases between. The CDR3 covers 16 residues. CDR1 is LNHDA, CDR2 SQIVND, per germline (reference sequence). CDR3 in amino acids: CASRTGEGNLYTEAFF. The DNA for the CDR3 is TGTGCCAGTAGAACAGGAGAGGGGAACCTGTACACTGAAGCTTTCTTT.

The chain recombines TRBV3-1 (or the pseudogene TRBV3-2) with TRBJ2-7; D gene uncertain. The CDR3 has 14 residues. With 0 bases removed from V and 5 bases from J, the gap between germline ends came to 11 bases. Germline V gives CDR1 LGHDT, CDR2 YNNKEL (reference sequence). The DNA for the CDR3 is TGTGCCAGCAGCCAAGAGTCCGGAACTCACGAGCAGTACTTC. It encodes CASSQESGTHEQYF.

The V call is TRBV19, the J call TRBJ2-2; D might be TRBD1 (5 bases). CDR3 length equals 13 residues. The germline V and J ends were trimmed by 9 bases and 5 bases, with 13 bases remaining between them. Germline V lookup: CDR1 LNHDA, CDR2 SQIVND (reference sequence). The CDR3, as DNA: TGTGCCAGCCAGTGGGCAGGGACCGGGGAGCTGTTTTTT. Translating it yields CASQWAGTGELFF. Complete variable domain (other parts from reference TRBV19 and TRBJ2-2): DGGITQSPKYLFRKEGQNVTLSCEQNLNHDAMYWYRQDPGQGLRLIYYSQIVNDFQKGDIAEGYSVSREKKESFPLTVTSAQKNPTAFYLCASQWAGTGELFFGEGSRLTVL.

The chain recombines TRBV19 with TRBJ1-2; 12 nucleotides align to TRBD1. The V gene's germline CDR1 is LNHDA and CDR2 SQIVND (reference sequence). With V trimmed by 3 bases and J by 7 bases, 15 bases remained unmatched. The CDR3 is 18 residues long. The DNA of the CDR3 is TGTGCCAGTAGTATTCCACAAACTCCGGGACAGGGGGCCCCTGGCTACACCTTC. Translated, it gives CASSIPQTPGQGAPGYTF.

This clone came up once. The J gene is TRBJ1-1, the V gene TRBV11-2; weak D call: TRBD1 (6 bases). Deletions cut 5 bases from V and 3 bases from J, with 13 bases between. From germline, CDR1 is SGHAT and CDR2 FQNNGV. The CDR3 is made up of 14 amino acids. The CDR3 DNA is TGTGCCAGCAGCCTCGTGAGGGGGGACACTGAAGCTTTCTTT. Protein: CASSLVRGDTEAFF.

The chain combines TRBV6-2 or TRBV6-3 with TRBJ2-3, with D maybe TRBD2 (6 bases). The length of the CDR3 is 16 residues. Germline lookup yields CDR1 MNHEY and CDR2 SVGEGT. V was shortened by 2 bases and J by 3 bases, with 15 bases between the two germline ends. The CDR3 region is CASSYGESGATDTQYF. As DNA, the CDR3 is TGTGCCAGCAGTTACGGCGAGTCGGGAGCGACAGATACGCAGTATTTT.